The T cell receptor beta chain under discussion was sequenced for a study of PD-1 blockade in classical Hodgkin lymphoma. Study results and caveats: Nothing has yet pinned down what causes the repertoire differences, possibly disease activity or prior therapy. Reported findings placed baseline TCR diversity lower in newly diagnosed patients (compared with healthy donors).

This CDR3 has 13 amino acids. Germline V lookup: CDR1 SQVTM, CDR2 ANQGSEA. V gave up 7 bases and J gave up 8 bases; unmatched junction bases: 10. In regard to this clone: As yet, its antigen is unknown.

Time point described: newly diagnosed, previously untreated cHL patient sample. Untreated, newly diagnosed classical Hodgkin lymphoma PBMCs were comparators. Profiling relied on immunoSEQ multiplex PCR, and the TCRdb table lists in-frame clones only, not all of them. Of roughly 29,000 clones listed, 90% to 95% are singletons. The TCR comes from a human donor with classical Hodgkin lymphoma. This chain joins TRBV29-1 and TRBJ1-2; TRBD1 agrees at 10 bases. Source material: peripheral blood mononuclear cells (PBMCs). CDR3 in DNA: TGCAGCGGGGTCGAGGGACAGGGGATAGGCTACACCTTC. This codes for CSGVEGQGIGYTF.